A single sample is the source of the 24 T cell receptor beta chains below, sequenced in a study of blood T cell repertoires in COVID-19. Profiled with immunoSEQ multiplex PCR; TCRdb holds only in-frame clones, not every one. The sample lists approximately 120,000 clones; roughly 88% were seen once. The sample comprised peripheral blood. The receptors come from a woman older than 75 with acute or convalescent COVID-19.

The CDR3 reads CSASIFGREVETQYF. In DNA form, the CDR3 reads TGCAGTGCTAGTATTTTCGGTCGAGAGGTAGAGACCCAGTACTTC. This chain links TRBV20-1 with TRBJ2-5; no firm D call. The V gene's germline CDR1 is DFQATT and CDR2 SNEGSKA (reference sequence). The CDR3 contains 15 residues. Trimming pared 3 bases from V and 4 bases from J, leaving 18 bases between.

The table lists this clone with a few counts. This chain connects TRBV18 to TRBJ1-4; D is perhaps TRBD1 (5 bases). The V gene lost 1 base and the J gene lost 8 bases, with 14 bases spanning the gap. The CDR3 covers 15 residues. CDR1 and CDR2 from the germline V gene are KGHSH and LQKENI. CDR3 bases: TGTGCCAGCTCACCACGGGCGGGGGTGAGAGAAAAACTGTTTTTT. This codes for CASSPRAGVREKLFF.

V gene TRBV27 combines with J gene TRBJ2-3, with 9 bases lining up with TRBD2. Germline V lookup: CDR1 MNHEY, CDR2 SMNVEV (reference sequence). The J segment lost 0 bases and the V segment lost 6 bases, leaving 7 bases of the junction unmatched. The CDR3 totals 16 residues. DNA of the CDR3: TGTGCCAGCAGCACGCTAGCGGGGACTAGCACAGATACGCAGTATTTT. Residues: CASSTLAGTSTDTQYF.

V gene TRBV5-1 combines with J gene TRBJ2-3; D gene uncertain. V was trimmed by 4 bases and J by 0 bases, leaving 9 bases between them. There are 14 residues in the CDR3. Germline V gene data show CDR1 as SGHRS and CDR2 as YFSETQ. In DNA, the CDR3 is TGCGCCAGCAGCCTTGAAACTAGCACAGATACGCAGTATTTT. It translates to CASSLETSTDTQYF.

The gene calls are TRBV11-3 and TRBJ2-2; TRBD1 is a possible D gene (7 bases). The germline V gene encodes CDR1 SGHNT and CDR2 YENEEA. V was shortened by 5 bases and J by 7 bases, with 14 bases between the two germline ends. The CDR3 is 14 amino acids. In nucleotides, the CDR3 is TGTGCCAGCAGCCCCAGGGGGGTGATCGGGGAGCTGTTTTTT. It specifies CASSPRGVIGELFF.

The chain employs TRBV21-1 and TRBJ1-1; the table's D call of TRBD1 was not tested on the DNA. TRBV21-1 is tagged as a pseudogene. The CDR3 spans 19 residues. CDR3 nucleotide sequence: TGTGCCAGCAGCAATGGGGACAGGGGGATTTTTAGGCGGAACACTGAAGCTTTCTTT. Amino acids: CASSNGDRGIFRRNTEAFF.

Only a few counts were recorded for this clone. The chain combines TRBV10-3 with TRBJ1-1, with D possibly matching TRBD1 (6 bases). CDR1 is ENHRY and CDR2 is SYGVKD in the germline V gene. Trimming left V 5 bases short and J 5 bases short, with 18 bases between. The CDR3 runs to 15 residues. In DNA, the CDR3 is TGTGCCATCAGTCGGACAGAGGTAGGTAGAACTGAAGCTTTCTTT. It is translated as CAISRTEVGRTEAFF.

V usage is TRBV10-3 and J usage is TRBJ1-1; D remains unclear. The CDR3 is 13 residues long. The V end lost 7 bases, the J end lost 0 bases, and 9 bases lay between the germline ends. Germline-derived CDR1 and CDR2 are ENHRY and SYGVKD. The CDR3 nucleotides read TGTGCCATCAACCGAGAGATGAACACTGAAGCTTTCTTT. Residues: CAINREMNTEAFF.

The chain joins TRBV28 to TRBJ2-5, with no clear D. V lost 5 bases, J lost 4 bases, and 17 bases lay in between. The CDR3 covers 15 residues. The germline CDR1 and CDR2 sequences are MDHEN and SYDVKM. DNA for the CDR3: TGTGCCAGCAGTCTCCAACCCCCACTACCAGAGACCCAGTACTTC. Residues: CASSLQPPLPETQYF.

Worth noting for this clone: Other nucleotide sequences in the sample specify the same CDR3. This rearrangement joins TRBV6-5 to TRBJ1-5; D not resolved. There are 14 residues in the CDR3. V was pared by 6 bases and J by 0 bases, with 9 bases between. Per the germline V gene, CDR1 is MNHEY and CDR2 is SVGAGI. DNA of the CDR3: TGTGCCAGCAGCCGCGGGTATAGCAATCAGCCCCAGCATTTT. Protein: CASSRGYSNQPQHF.

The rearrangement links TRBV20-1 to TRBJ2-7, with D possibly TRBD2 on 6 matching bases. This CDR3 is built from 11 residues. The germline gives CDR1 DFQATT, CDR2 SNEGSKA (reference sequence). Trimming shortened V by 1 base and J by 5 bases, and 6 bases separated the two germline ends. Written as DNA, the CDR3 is TGCAGTGCTAGAGGCGGGGACGAGCAGTACTTC. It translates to CSARGGDEQYF.

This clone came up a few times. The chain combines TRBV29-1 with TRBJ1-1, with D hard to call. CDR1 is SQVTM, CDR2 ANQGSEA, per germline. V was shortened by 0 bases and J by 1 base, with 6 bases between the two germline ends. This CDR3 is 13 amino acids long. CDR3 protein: CSVEDRQNTEAFF. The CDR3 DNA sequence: TGCAGCGTTGAAGACCGACAGAACACTGAAGCTTTCTTT.

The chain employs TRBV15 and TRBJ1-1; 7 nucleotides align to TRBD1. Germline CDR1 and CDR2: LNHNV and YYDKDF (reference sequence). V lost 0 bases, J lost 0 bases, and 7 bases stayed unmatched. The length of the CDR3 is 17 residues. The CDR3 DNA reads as TGTGCCACCAGCAGAGATGGGCAGGGGGGAATGAACACTGAAGCTTTCTTT. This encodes CATSRDGQGGMNTEAFF.

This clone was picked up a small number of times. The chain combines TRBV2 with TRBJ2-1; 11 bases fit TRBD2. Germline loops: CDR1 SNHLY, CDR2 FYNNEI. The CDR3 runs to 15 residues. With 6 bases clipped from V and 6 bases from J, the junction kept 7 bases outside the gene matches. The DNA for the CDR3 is TGTGCCAGCAGACTCCTAGCGGGAGGTCCCAATGAGCAGTTCTTC. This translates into CASRLLAGGPNEQFF. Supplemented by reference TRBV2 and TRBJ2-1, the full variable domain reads EPEVTQTPSHQVTQMGQEVILRCVPISNHLYFYWYRQILGQKVEFLVSFYNNEISEKSEIFDDQFSVERPDGSNFTLKIRSTKLEDSAMYFCASRLLAGGPNEQFFGPGTRLTVL.

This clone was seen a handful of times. CDR3 amino acids: CASSPRAGDRTEAFF. CDR3 DNA sequence: TGTGCCAGCTCACCAAGGGCAGGGGACCGCACTGAAGCTTTCTTT. This sequence joins TRBV18 and TRBJ1-1, with a possible D match to TRBD1 (6 bases). The V end lost 2 bases, the J end lost 4 bases, and 14 bases lay between the germline ends. The CDR3 consists of 15 residues. Germline lookup yields CDR1 KGHSH and CDR2 LQKENI.

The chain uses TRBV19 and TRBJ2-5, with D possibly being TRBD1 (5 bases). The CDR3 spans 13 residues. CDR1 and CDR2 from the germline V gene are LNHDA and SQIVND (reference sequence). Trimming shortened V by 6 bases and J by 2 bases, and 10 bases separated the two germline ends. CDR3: CASRAQGQETQYF. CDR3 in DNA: TGTGCCAGTAGAGCCCAGGGACAAGAGACCCAGTACTTC.

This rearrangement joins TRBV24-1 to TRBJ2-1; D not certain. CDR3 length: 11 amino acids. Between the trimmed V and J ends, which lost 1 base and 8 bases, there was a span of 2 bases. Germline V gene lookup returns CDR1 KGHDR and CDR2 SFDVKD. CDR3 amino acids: CATSDFYEQFF. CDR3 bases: TGTGCCACCAGTGATTTCTATGAGCAGTTCTTC.

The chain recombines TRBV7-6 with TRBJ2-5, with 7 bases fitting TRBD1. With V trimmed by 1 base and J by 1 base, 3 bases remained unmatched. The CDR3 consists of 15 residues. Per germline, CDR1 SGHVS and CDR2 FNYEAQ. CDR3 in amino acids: CASSLGTGFQETQYF. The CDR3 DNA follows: TGTGCCAGCAGCTTAGGGACAGGATTCCAAGAGACCCAGTACTTC.

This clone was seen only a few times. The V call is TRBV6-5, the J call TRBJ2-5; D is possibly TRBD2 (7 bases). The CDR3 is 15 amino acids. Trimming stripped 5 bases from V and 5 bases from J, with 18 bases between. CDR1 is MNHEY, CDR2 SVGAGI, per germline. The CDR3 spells CASSPLGAGAETQYF. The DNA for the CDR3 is TGTGCCAGCAGTCCTCTGGGTGCGGGGGCGGAGACCCAGTACTTC.

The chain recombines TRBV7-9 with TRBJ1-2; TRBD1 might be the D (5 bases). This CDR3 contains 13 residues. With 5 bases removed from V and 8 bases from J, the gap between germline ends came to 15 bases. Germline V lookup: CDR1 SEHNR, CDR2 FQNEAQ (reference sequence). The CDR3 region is CASSETPDRGYTF. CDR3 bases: TGTGCCAGCAGCGAAACACCCGACAGAGGCTACACCTTC.

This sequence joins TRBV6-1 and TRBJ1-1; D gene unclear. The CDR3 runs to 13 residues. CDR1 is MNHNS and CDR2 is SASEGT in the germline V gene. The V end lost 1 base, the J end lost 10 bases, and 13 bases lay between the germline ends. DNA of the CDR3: TGTGCCAGCAGTGAAGGGCGTGGGAGTAGAGCTTTCTTT. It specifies CASSEGRGSRAFF.

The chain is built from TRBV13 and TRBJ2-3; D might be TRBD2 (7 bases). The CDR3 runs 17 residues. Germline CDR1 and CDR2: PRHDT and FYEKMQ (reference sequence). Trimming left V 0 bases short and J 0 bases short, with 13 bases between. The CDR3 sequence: CASSLGGGGPSTDTQYF. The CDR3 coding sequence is TGTGCCAGCAGCTTAGGGGGCGGGGGCCCTAGCACAGATACGCAGTATTTT.

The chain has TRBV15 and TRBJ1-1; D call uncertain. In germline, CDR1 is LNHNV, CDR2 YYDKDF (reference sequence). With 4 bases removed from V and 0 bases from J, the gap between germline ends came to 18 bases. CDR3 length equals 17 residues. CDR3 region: CATSKGSPPLMNTEAFF. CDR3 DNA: TGTGCCACCAGCAAAGGTAGCCCCCCCTTGATGAACACTGAAGCTTTCTTT.

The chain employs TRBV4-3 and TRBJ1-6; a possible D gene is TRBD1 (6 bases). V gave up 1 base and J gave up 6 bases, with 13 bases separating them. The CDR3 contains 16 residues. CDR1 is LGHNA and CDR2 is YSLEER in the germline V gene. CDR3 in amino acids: CASSQAVTGLNSPLHF. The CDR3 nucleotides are TGCGCCAGCAGCCAAGCGGTGACAGGCCTTAATTCACCCCTCCACTTT.